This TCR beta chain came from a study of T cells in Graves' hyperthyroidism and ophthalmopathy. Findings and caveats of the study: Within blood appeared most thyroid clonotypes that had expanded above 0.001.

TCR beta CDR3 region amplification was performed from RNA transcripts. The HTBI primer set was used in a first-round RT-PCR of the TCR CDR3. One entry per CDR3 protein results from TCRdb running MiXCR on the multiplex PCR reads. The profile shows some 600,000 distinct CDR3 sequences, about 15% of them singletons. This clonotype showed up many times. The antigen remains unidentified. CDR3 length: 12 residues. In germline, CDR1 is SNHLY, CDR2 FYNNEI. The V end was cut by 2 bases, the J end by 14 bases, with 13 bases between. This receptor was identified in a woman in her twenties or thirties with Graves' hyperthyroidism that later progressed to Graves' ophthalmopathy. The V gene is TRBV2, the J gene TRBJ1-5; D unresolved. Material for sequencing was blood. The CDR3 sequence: CASSERRGIKHF. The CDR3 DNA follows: TGTGCCAGCAGTGAACGTCGGGGAATTAAGCATTTT.